This TCR beta chain is from a study of post-analysis software for immune sequencing data (dated by TCRdb to 2015 to 2017). Notes on the research overall: The recorded disease courses included relapsing-remitting, secondary progressive and progressive-relapsing multiple sclerosis, and some patients had no subtype annotation. A subset of samples was prepared in parallel using single-end sample barcoding, then pooled and co-amplified after Illumina adapter ligation. The patient repertoires were set against under 12 previously published healthy control repertoires from donors whose ages ranged from roughly 6 to 26 years. Points the paper makes about the study in general: Significantly higher frequencies in patients than in controls were found for a handful of TRBV segments, including TRBV5-6, TRBV5-1 and TRBV20-1. Compared with controls, multiple sclerosis patients had significantly lower normalized Chao1 diversity, a finding suggesting substantial peripheral T-cell clonal expansion. The control group was slightly older than the multiple sclerosis patient group. Direct clustering with F measure revealed strong co-clustering of samples prepared in the same batch, which led to a batch-effect correction.

Libraries were built with PCR. These reads were obtained on an Illumina HiSeq 2500. Unique molecular identifiers were incorporated into TCR beta cDNA libraries to reduce PCR and sequencing biases. Roughly 500,000 cDNA molecules were obtained per 1 to 10 million input T cells, so each molecule approximated one T cell. Patient libraries were prepared and sequenced with the same protocol used for the earlier healthy control dataset. Within a given batch, samples were prepared together, multiplexed and sequenced on the same HiSeq lane. The original pipeline was this. Raw barcoded reads were processed with MIGEC, and single-read molecular identifier groups were discarded before consensus assembly and CDR3 extraction. VDJtools was used for post-analysis of the clonotype tables, and diversity was normalized by down-sampling every dataset to the size of the smallest sample. In repertoire overlap clustering, CDR3 amino acid sequences, but not nucleotide sequences, were matched to correct batch-related cross-sample contamination. The public reads were reprocessed in TCRdb via fastp at Q25 and MiXCR, keeping in-frame beta chains. Here each entry gathers all rows of one CDR3 protein and keeps the most common genes and DNA. The V and J calls were determined by TCRdb, not by the authors. The sample table holds roughly 580,000 distinct CDR3 sequences, of which 44% were seen once. Roughly 1.7% of the sample is taken by the ten largest.

To note about this clonotype: Its antigen is still unknown. No base-level quality is on record; no much larger clone is a single base apart.

To demonstrate the VDJtools post-analysis software, TCR beta repertoires were profiled from the peripheral blood of some 12 young patients with multiple sclerosis. The multiple sclerosis patients were children and adolescents between roughly 6 and 16 years of age. The CDR3 spans 13 residues, from the cysteine through the phenylalanine. Left in the record is the CDR3 DNA by itself, 39 bases read in frame from the first base. CDR1 and CDR2 are read off the germline V gene as MNHEY and SVGAGI. A distance of 11 bases separates the germline ends of V and J, which lose 10 bases and 0 bases respectively. The sequenced sample consisted of blood. Here the chain combines TRBV6-5 and TRBJ2-3; the D segment cannot be called with confidence. This TCR was sampled from a girl aged 10 to 17 with multiple sclerosis. The DNA reads TGTGCCATCTCTGACGAAAGCACAGATACGCAGTATTTT. It is translated as CAISDESTDTQYF.